The clone carrying this T cell receptor beta chain appeared a few times. Its cognate antigen is unknown. The ends were cut back, 6 bases at V and 4 bases at J, with 17 bases in the middle. CDR3 length: 15 residues. The data are from a study of metastatic and nonmetastatic thyroid tumors. Study-level background: Repertoire comparisons spanned blood and tumor or nodule tissue from malignant and benign thyroid patients.

No patient received treatment before thyroid surgery. General study points: The reported finding was significantly higher TCR beta diversity in malignant thyroid tumors relative to benign nodules, in blood and tumor.

TCRdb re-called clones via MiXCR from the PCR reads. In the table there are some 35,000 clones, roughly a third of which are singletons. The chain has TRBV12-3 or TRBV12-4 and TRBJ2-3; D might be TRBD2 (5 bases). This sequence was found in a female donor with papillary thyroid cancer or a benign thyroid nodule (not recorded which). Some clones in this sample may be carry-over from other donors' samples. The sample comprised tumor tissue. As DNA, the CDR3 is TGTGCCAGCAGGGAGGTAGGACGTGGAGCAGATACGCAGTATTTT. Its protein product is CASREVGRGADTQYF.